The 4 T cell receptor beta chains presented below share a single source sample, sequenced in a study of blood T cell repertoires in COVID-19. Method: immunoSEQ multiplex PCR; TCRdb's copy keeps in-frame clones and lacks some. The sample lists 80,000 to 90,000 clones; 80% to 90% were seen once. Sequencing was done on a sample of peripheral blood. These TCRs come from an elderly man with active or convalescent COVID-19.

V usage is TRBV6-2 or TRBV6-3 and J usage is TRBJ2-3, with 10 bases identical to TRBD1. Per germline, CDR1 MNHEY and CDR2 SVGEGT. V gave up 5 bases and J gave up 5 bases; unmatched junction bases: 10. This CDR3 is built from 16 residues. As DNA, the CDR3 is TGTGCCAGCAGTCCCCTCGGGACAGGGGATCAAGATACGCAGTATTTT. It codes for CASSPLGTGDQDTQYF.

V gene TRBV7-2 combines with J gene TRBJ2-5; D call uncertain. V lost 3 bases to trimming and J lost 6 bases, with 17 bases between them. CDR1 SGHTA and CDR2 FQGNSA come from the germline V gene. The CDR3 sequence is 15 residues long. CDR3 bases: TGTGCCAGCAGCTTGAATTACCAATTTGGCCAGACCCAGTACTTC. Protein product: CASSLNYQFGQTQYF.

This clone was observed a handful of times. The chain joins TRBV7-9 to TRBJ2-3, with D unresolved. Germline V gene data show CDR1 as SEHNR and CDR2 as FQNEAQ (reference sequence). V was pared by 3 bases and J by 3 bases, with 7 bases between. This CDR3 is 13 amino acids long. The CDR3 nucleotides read TGTGCCAGCAGCTTTACAGAAACAGATACGCAGTATTTT. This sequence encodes CASSFTETDTQYF. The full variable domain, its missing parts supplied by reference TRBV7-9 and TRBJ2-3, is DTGVSQNPRHKITKRGQNVTFRCDPISEHNRLYWYRQTLGQGPEFLTYFQNEAQLEKSRLLSDRFSAERPKGSFSTLEIQRTEQGDSAMYLCASSFTETDTQYFGPGTRLTVL.

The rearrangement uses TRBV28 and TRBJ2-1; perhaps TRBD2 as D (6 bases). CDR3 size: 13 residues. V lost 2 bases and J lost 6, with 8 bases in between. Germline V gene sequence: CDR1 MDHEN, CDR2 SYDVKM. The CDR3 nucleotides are TGTGCCAGCAGTTTAAAAGCGGGCAATGAGCAGTTCTTC. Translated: CASSLKAGNEQFF.